This TCR beta chain was sequenced for a study of blood T cell repertoires in COVID-19. Germline V gene lookup returns CDR1 SQVTM and CDR2 ANQGSEA. The CDR3 contains 13 residues. Trimming took off 4 bases at V and 7 bases at J, with 11 bases between the two ends. Data came from immunoSEQ multiplex PCR; TCRdb stores just in-frame clones and leaves some out. Found here are approximately 260,000 clones, approximately 85% of them singletons; the top ten hold approximately 6.6%. Sequences were obtained from PBMCs or T cells enriched from blood (not recorded which). The rearrangement links TRBV29-1 to TRBJ1-6; D gene unclear. This receptor was taken from a woman in her forties or fifties who had been exposed to COVID-19. Written as DNA, the CDR3 is TGCAGCGTTGCGGCAGGAGGAAATTCACCCCTCCACTTT. Protein product: CSVAAGGNSPLHF.